This T cell receptor (beta chain) was recovered during a study of T cell changes during pregnancy in multiple sclerosis. TCRdb keeps only in-frame clones here, not all; method: immunoSEQ multiplex PCR. The data show tens of thousands of clones, about 96% seen once. Per germline, CDR1 MNHEY and CDR2 SVGAGI. This CDR3 contains 14 residues. V lost 0 bases, J lost 8 bases, and 3 bases stayed unmatched. The chain links TRBV6-5 to TRBJ2-1; TRBD2 agrees at 8 bases. The sequencing here drew on CD8+ T cells from peripheral blood mononuclear cells, taken after pregnancy. The source is a female donor with multiple sclerosis, enrolled in a pregnancy study. CDR3 loop: CASSYSTGGDEQFF. The CDR3 nucleotides read TGTGCCAGCAGTTACTCGACGGGGGGGGATGAGCAGTTCTTC.